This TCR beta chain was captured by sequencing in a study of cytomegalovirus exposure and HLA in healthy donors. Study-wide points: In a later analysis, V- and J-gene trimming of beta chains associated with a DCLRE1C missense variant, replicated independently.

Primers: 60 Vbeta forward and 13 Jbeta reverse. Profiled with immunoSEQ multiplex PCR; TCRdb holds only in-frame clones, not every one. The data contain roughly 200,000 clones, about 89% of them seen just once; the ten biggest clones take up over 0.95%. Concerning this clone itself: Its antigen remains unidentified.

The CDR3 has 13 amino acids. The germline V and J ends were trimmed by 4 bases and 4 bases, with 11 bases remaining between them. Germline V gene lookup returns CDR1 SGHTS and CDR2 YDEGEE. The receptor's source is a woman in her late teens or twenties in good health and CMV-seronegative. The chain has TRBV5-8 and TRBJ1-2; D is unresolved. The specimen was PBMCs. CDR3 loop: CASSTGRAYGYTF. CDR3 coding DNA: TGTGCCAGCAGCACCGGGAGGGCCTATGGCTACACCTTC.